This TCR beta chain was recovered during a study of blood T cell repertoires in COVID-19. Across the whole study: COVID-19 samples collected from the United States, Italy and Spain covered acute and convalescent phases. Sample material is recorded as cDNA or gDNA derived from T cells, B-cell-depleted T cells, or PBMCs.

Original data processing: Estimates of nucleated cell counts were drawn from the amplification of reference gene primers. Here immunoSEQ multiplex PCR was the method, and the copy in TCRdb shows in-frame clones only, minus some. Clone size and the V and J calls come from that table; the DNA yielded D and trimming. The data contain more than 85,000 clones, over 65% of them singletons. This clonotype originated in a woman of 80 years or more with acute or convalescent COVID-19. Source material: peripheral blood.

The DNA of the CDR3 is TGTGCCACCAAGGACAGCCCATCTGGAGAGCAGTACTTC. Its protein product is CATKDSPSGEQYF. The chain has TRBV28 and TRBJ2-7; tentatively, D is TRBD1 (6 bases). The CDR3 loop spans 13 amino acids. The V and J ends lost 10 bases and 7 bases respectively, with 20 bases between them. From germline, CDR1 is MDHEN and CDR2 SYDVKM.